The 14 T cell receptor beta chains listed next were all sequenced from one sample in a study of response to subunit inactivated influenza vaccine (dated by TCRdb to about 2018). What this sample's time point label stands for: approximately 45 days after influenza vaccine administration. The method behind the library was RT-PCR. Sequencing was carried out with an Illumina HiSeq 2500. TCRdb reanalyzed the raw reads on its own, using fastp at Q25 for trimming and MiXCR for clone calling, and kept in-frame beta chains. Each CDR3 protein appears once, grouped with its most common genes and DNA. This sample has approximately 480,000 distinct CDR3 sequences in its table, and roughly 9.7% of those were observed once. Approximately 12% of the sample goes to the ten largest clones. Sequenced material: PBMCs from blood, taken roughly 46 days after vaccination. Source of these receptors: a man in his fifties or sixties who received an inactivated influenza vaccine. Donor details come from another sample of the same person, matched by shared clones.

This clonotype was detected a few times. J is TRBJ2-1 and V is TRBV11-2, with D uncertain. The CDR3 contains 17 residues. V was pared by 4 bases and J by 6 bases, with 22 bases between. Germline-derived CDR1 and CDR2 are SGHAT and FQNNGV. The CDR3 DNA follows: TGTGCCAGCAGCTCGCAACGTCTAAGTAATCCCTTCAATGAGCAGTTCTTC. Amino acids: CASSSQRLSNPFNEQFF.

V usage is TRBV12-3 or TRBV12-4 and J usage is TRBJ1-1; 10 bases match TRBD1. Trimming took 7 bases from V and 2 from J; bases not matched to a gene: 7. The CDR3 has 15 amino acids. The CDR3 sequence: CASTHRDRGNTEAFF. CDR3 bases: TGTGCCAGCACGCACCGGGACAGGGGTAACACTGAAGCTTTCTTT.

This clonotype was picked up many times. The chain links TRBV5-1 to TRBJ1-1, with no clear D. The CDR3 has 13 amino acids. The germline V gene encodes CDR1 SGHRS and CDR2 YFSETQ. V lost 7 bases and J 0 bases, leaving 10 bases between the germline ends. CDR3 residues: CASGRALNTEAFF. In DNA, the CDR3 is TGCGCCAGCGGTCGGGCATTGAACACTGAAGCTTTCTTT.

The table lists this clonotype with a few counts. The chain links TRBV5-6 to TRBJ1-3, with TRBD1 matching 8 bases. Germline CDR1 is SGHDT and CDR2 is YYEEEE. This CDR3 region has 16 residues. The junction had 7 bases not matched to a gene; V was cut back by 3 bases and J by 2 bases. The CDR3 DNA follows: TGTGCCAGCAGCTGGGGGGACAGGACAACTGGAAACACCATATATTTT. It yields the protein CASSWGDRTTGNTIYF.

The table lists this clonotype with a few counts. The V call is TRBV28, the J call TRBJ2-7, with 9 bases lining up with TRBD2. Germline loops: CDR1 MDHEN, CDR2 SYDVKM. The V gene end was trimmed by 3 bases and the J gene end by 9 bases; junction bases not matched to a gene: 15. The CDR3 is 16 amino acids. DNA for the CDR3: TGTGCCAGCAGTTTCTGGACATCCAGCGGGAGGTCGGTGCAGTACTTC. Translated, it gives CASSFWTSSGRSVQYF.

This clonotype occurred many times. The rearrangement joins TRBV6-2 or TRBV6-3 to TRBJ2-7; a possible D gene is TRBD1 (5 bases). The V end was cut by 7 bases, the J end by 0 bases, with 16 bases between. The CDR3 extends over 15 amino acids. The V gene's germline CDR1 is MNHEY and CDR2 SVGEGT. CDR3: CASIPGKGVSYEQYF. The CDR3 DNA sequence: TGTGCCAGCATCCCAGGGAAGGGTGTCTCCTACGAGCAGTACTTC.

This clonotype has a handful of counts. V gene TRBV20-1 combines with J gene TRBJ2-3, with 8 bases fitting TRBD1. The CDR3 totals 17 residues. Germline V gene lookup returns CDR1 DFQATT and CDR2 SNEGSKA (reference sequence). V shed 0 bases, J shed 0 bases, and the junction held 8 bases outside the gene matches. The CDR3 protein is CSAREPRDRSSTDTQYF. For the CDR3, the DNA is TGCAGTGCTAGAGAGCCCCGGGACAGGAGTAGCACAGATACGCAGTATTTT.

The chain joins TRBV15 to TRBJ2-1, with D maybe TRBD1 (5 bases). V was shortened by 5 bases and J by 10 bases, with 18 bases between the two germline ends. This CDR3 has 14 residues. Germline V gives CDR1 LNHNV, CDR2 YYDKDF (reference sequence). CDR3 bases: TGTGCCACCAGCTACGGCAGGGCCTTGCTCGAGCAGTTCTTC. Protein sequence: CATSYGRALLEQFF.

This clonotype turned up a few times. The rearrangement uses TRBV7-2 and TRBJ2-5; 11 bases line up with TRBD2. Germline V CDR1 and CDR2: SGHTA, FQGNSA. This CDR3 is built from 16 residues. V trimming: 6 bases; J trimming: 4 bases; junction bases outside the gene matches: 10. CDR3 residues: CASSNSGRAGRETQYF. In DNA, the CDR3 is TGTGCCAGCAGTAATAGCGGGAGGGCCGGGCGAGAGACCCAGTACTTC.

The chain carries TRBV7-2 and TRBJ2-7; 9 nucleotides agree with TRBD2. The J segment lost 7 bases and the V segment lost 1 base, leaving 14 bases of the junction unmatched. CDR1 is SGHTA and CDR2 is FQGNSA in the germline V gene. This CDR3 has 17 residues. The CDR3 region is CASSLGRTLSGRGEQYF. CDR3 DNA sequence: TGTGCCAGCAGCTTAGGTAGGACCCTTAGCGGGAGAGGAGAGCAGTACTTC.

This chain joins TRBV20-1 and TRBJ2-1; TRBD2 matches 8 bases. The J segment lost 2 bases and the V segment lost 5 bases, leaving 2 bases of the junction unmatched. Germline V gene lookup returns CDR1 DFQATT and CDR2 SNEGSKA (reference sequence). The CDR3 is 13 amino acids. The CDR3 region is CSADSGTYNEQFF. The CDR3 coding sequence is TGCAGTGCTGATAGCGGGACCTACAATGAGCAGTTCTTC.

This clonotype was detected ten times or more. The gene calls are TRBV12-3 or TRBV12-4 and TRBJ2-1, with 7 bases lining up with TRBD2. CDR3 length equals 15 residues. The junction had 3 bases not matched to a gene; V was cut back by 2 bases and J by 2 bases. The chain's CDR3 is CASSLTGGPYNEQFF. CDR3 in DNA: TGTGCCAGCAGTTTAACGGGAGGACCCTACAATGAGCAGTTCTTC.

J is TRBJ2-5 and V is TRBV27; 11 bases match TRBD2. CDR3 size: 16 residues. Germline lookup yields CDR1 MNHEY and CDR2 SMNVEV (reference sequence). V lost 6 bases to trimming and J lost 5 bases; unmatched junction nucleotides: 11. The CDR3 DNA is TGTGCCAGCAGCCTCACTAGCGGGGGCCGAGGGGAGACCCAGTACTTC. Encoded protein: CASSLTSGGRGETQYF.

This clonotype has just a few counts. The V call is TRBV28, the J call TRBJ1-2, with D tentatively TRBD1 (6 bases). The CDR3 covers 15 residues. Per the germline V gene, CDR1 is MDHEN and CDR2 is SYDVKM. The germline V and J ends were trimmed by 7 bases and 4 bases, with 19 bases remaining between them. In DNA form, the CDR3 reads TGTGCCAGCAAACCCTGGGGCAGGGGCGCCTATGGCTACACCTTC. Residues: CASKPWGRGAYGYTF.